Each of the 27 T cell receptor beta chains below was sequenced from the same sample in a study of blood T cell repertoires in COVID-19. Using immunoSEQ multiplex PCR, the repertoire was profiled, and TCRdb retains in-frame clones only, with some absent. This table has 110,000 or so clones, 90% appearing once. Sequenced input: peripheral blood. Every receptor here comes from a woman aged 50 to 60 with acute or convalescent COVID-19.

CDR3 amino acids: CASSQDAGGSNYGYTF. CDR3 DNA sequence: TGCGCCAGCAGCCAAGATGCGGGAGGGAGTAACTATGGCTACACCTTC. V usage is TRBV4-1 and J usage is TRBJ1-2; D uncertain. This CDR3 spans 16 amino acids. The V end was cut by 0 bases, the J end by 1 base, with 12 bases between. The germline V gene encodes CDR1 MGHRA and CDR2 YSYEKL.

V gene TRBV30 combines with J gene TRBJ1-1, with TRBD1 matching 8 bases. This CDR3 comprises 12 residues. The germline V gene has CDR1 GTSNPN and CDR2 SVGIG (reference sequence). V was pared by 7 bases and J by 8 bases, with 9 bases of the junction left unmatched. The CDR3 loop reads CALIQGAPEAFF. The CDR3 DNA follows: TGTGCCTTAATTCAGGGGGCGCCGGAAGCTTTCTTT.

The gene calls are TRBV9 and TRBJ1-1; weak D call: TRBD1 (5 bases). Germline values: CDR1 SGDLS, CDR2 YYNGEE. This CDR3 is built from 15 residues. The germline V and J ends were trimmed by 0 bases and 1 base, with 10 bases remaining between them. The CDR3 spells CASSVERGENTEAFF. The CDR3 bases are TGTGCCAGCAGCGTAGAAAGGGGCGAGAACACTGAAGCTTTCTTT.

This clone has just one count. V is TRBV5-1 and J is TRBJ2-7; tentatively, D is TRBD1 (6 bases). Germline V gives CDR1 SGHRS, CDR2 YFSETQ. This CDR3 is built from 13 residues. Trimming took off 3 bases at V and 4 bases at J, with 11 bases between the two ends. CDR3 loop: CASSSGDGYEQYF. The DNA for the CDR3 is TGCGCCAGCAGCTCAGGGGACGGGTACGAGCAGTACTTC.

This chain links TRBV3-1 (or the pseudogene TRBV3-2) with TRBJ1-6; perhaps TRBD1 as D (6 bases). Looked up from germline, CDR1 is LGHDT and CDR2 is YNNKEL (reference sequence). Trimming shortened V by 1 base and J by 8 bases, and 12 bases separated the two germline ends. The CDR3 has 15 residues. CDR3 sequence reads: CASSQGDIFYSPLHF. The CDR3 DNA follows: TGTGCCAGCAGCCAAGGGGACATCTTTTATTCACCCCTCCACTTT.

The CDR3 loop is CASSSGHPITYEQYF. The CDR3 DNA follows: TGTGCCAGCAGTTCGGGACACCCAATCACCTACGAGCAGTACTTC. This chain connects TRBV28 to TRBJ2-7; D is perhaps TRBD1 (6 bases). V lost 4 bases to trimming and J lost 2 bases, with 15 bases between them. The CDR3 runs to 15 residues. From germline, CDR1 is MDHEN and CDR2 SYDVKM.

The chain links TRBV7-2 to TRBJ1-1; D gene uncertain. There are 17 residues in the CDR3. Trimming shortened V by 1 base and J by 7 bases, and 22 bases separated the two germline ends. Looked up from germline, CDR1 is SGHTA and CDR2 is FQGNSA. CDR3 in DNA: TGTGCCAGCAGCTTAGAGGGAAGGATCGAAAACGGGATTGAAGCTTTCTTT. This gives the protein CASSLEGRIENGIEAFF.

The chain combines TRBV6-5 with TRBJ1-1; D remains ambiguous. Trimming left V 11 bases short and J 6 bases short, with 19 bases between. The CDR3 runs 13 residues. Germline loops: CDR1 MNHEY, CDR2 SVGAGI. CDR3 sequence (DNA): TGTGCCCATGCGAGAAAGACCGGAGCTGAAGCTTTCTTT. Translating it yields CAHARKTGAEAFF.

This chain links TRBV2 with TRBJ2-3, with TRBD2 matching over 9 bases. With 6 bases clipped from V and 0 bases from J, the junction kept 7 bases outside the gene matches. Germline values: CDR1 SNHLY, CDR2 FYNNEI. CDR3 size: 16 residues. The CDR3 DNA sequence: TGTGCCAGCAGGCGGGAGGGCCTAAGTAGCACAGATACGCAGTATTTT. Translated, it gives CASRREGLSSTDTQYF.

The gene calls are TRBV6-5 and TRBJ2-5; TRBD1 matches at 7 bases. V shed 7 bases and J 2 bases; nucleotides not matched to a gene: 7. In germline, CDR1 is MNHEY, CDR2 SVGAGI. The CDR3 spans 14 residues. The CDR3 reads CASTKKGQQETQYF. DNA of the CDR3: TGTGCCAGCACAAAGAAGGGACAGCAAGAGACCCAGTACTTC.

In this sample, this clone turned up once. This chain connects TRBV2 to TRBJ1-2, with a weak D call TRBD1 (6 bases). This CDR3 has 15 residues. Germline V lookup: CDR1 SNHLY, CDR2 FYNNEI. Trimming shortened V by 4 bases and J by 2 bases, and 14 bases separated the two germline ends. The CDR3 DNA sequence: TGTGCCAGCAGTGTGGGGACACCCAGCAACTATGGCTACACCTTC. Encoded protein: CASSVGTPSNYGYTF.

The V call is TRBV5-6, the J call TRBJ2-1, with TRBD1 matching over 8 bases. Germline trimming cut 4 bases from V and 8 bases from J; bases unmatched to any gene: 8. The CDR3 contains 14 residues. The germline V gene encodes CDR1 SGHDT and CDR2 YYEEEE. CDR3 coding DNA: TGTGCCAGCAGCCCGGGACAGGCATTCGATGAGCAGTTCTTC. Translated, it gives CASSPGQAFDEQFF. The full variable domain, completed using reference TRBV5-6 and TRBJ2-1, is DAGVTQSPTHLIKTRGQQVTLRCSPKSGHDTVSWYQQALGQGPQFIFQYYEEEERQRGNFPDRFSGHQFPNYSSELNVNALLLGDSALYLCASSPGQAFDEQFFGPGTRLTVL.

This sequence joins TRBV19 and TRBJ1-1, with 8 bases lining up with TRBD1. Trimming took 3 bases from V and 10 from J; bases not matched to a gene: 13. This CDR3 contains 15 residues. Germline V gene data show CDR1 as LNHDA and CDR2 as SQIVND (reference sequence). CDR3 loop: CASSIPTGAAKTAFF. CDR3 nucleotides: TGTGCCAGTAGTATCCCGACAGGGGCGGCAAAGACAGCTTTCTTT.

The rearrangement links TRBV11-2 to TRBJ2-1; 7 nucleotides agree with TRBD1. This CDR3 spans 15 amino acids. Germline V lookup: CDR1 SGHAT, CDR2 FQNNGV. After removal of 4 bases from V and 5 bases from J, the junction contained 8 bases not matched to a gene. The CDR3 coding sequence is TGTGCCAGCAGCTCCCTTAGGGACAGAGACAATGAGCAGTTCTTC. It specifies CASSSLRDRDNEQFF.

The gene calls are TRBV4-2 and TRBJ1-2; 10 nucleotides align to TRBD1. The CDR3 consists of 16 residues. CDR1 and CDR2 (germline): LGHNA, YNFKEQ. V dropped 0 bases and J dropped 3; count of bases not matched to a gene: 4. Here the CDR3 reads CASSQELGQGDYGYTF. In DNA, the CDR3 is TGTGCCAGCAGCCAAGAGTTAGGACAGGGGGACTATGGCTACACCTTC.

CDR3: CASSPSGHQNTEAFF. The CDR3 DNA follows: TGTGCCAGCTCACCCTCGGGACACCAGAACACTGAAGCTTTCTTT. The V call is TRBV18, the J call TRBJ1-1, with D maybe TRBD1 (6 bases). Germline loops: CDR1 KGHSH, CDR2 LQKENI. The CDR3 totals 15 residues. V was shortened by 3 bases and J by 1 base, with 12 bases between the two germline ends.

The V gene is TRBV29-1, the J gene TRBJ2-3; TRBD2 agrees at 10 bases. CDR3 length equals 12 residues. The J segment lost 7 bases and the V segment lost 7 bases, leaving 5 bases of the junction unmatched. Per the germline V gene, CDR1 is SQVTM and CDR2 is ANQGSEA. The CDR3 DNA reads TGCAGCGGTACTAGCGGGACCTATACGCAGTATTTT. Its translation is CSGTSGTYTQYF.

V usage is TRBV7-3 and J usage is TRBJ2-7, with D unclear. V gave up 4 bases and J gave up 6 bases, with 10 bases separating them. CDR1 is SGHTA, CDR2 FQGTGA, per germline. This CDR3 spans 12 amino acids. This chain's CDR3 is CASSSLPGEQYF. The DNA of the CDR3 is TGTGCCAGCAGCTCCCTCCCGGGCGAGCAGTACTTC.

This chain links TRBV7-2 with TRBJ1-1; a possible D gene is TRBD1 (5 bases). Germline loops: CDR1 SGHTA, CDR2 FQGNSA. Trimming removed 1 base from V and 5 bases from J, with 14 bases in between. The length of the CDR3 is 15 residues. The CDR3 sequence: CASSLGRVEGTEAFF. CDR3 DNA sequence: TGTGCCAGCAGCTTAGGTAGGGTGGAGGGGACTGAAGCTTTCTTT.

This rearrangement joins TRBV6-2 or TRBV6-3 to TRBJ1-6; maybe TRBD1 (6 bases). Germline CDR1 reads MNHEY; CDR2 reads SVGEGT. Deletions cut 6 bases from V and 7 bases from J, with 22 bases between. The CDR3 has 17 residues. CDR3: CASSDPGSGTTNSPLHF. In DNA, the CDR3 is TGTGCCAGCAGCGATCCAGGCTCCGGGACAACAAATTCACCCCTCCACTTT.

The CDR3 loop is CASSRESGRRNNEQFF. The CDR3 bases are TGCGCCAGCAGCCGAGAAAGCGGGAGAAGGAACAATGAGCAGTTCTTC. The J gene is TRBJ2-1, the V gene TRBV4-1; TRBD2 matches at 8 bases. The V segment lost 4 bases and the J segment 5 bases; nucleotides outside the gene matches: 10. CDR1 and CDR2 (germline): MGHRA, YSYEKL. CDR3 length equals 16 residues.

The rearrangement joins TRBV7-2 to TRBJ1-3; D possibly corresponds to TRBD1 (6 bases). Germline lookup yields CDR1 SGHTA and CDR2 FQGNSA. CDR3 length: 12 amino acids. Trimming pared 5 bases from V and 5 bases from J, leaving 7 bases between. For the CDR3, the DNA is TGTGCCAGCAGCCGGGACAGAAACACCATATATTTT. The encoded protein is CASSRDRNTIYF.

This chain uses TRBV5-1 with TRBJ2-1, with TRBD1 as a possible D gene (5 bases). CDR1 and CDR2 (germline): SGHRS, YFSETQ. The CDR3 contains 15 residues. V was cut by 5 bases and J by 0 bases, with 12 bases left in between. DNA of the CDR3: TGCGCCAGCAGATTGCAGGGAAGCTCCTACAATGAGCAGTTCTTC. The encoded protein is CASRLQGSSYNEQFF.

V is TRBV3-1 (or the pseudogene TRBV3-2) and J is TRBJ2-1; 8 bases fit TRBD1. Germline CDR1 reads LGHDT; CDR2 reads YNNKEL (reference sequence). V shed 5 bases, J shed 0 bases, and the junction held 9 bases outside the gene matches. This CDR3 is 17 amino acids long. CDR3 sequence (DNA): TGTGCCAGCAGCACGGGGCGGACAGGGAGCTCCTACAATGAGCAGTTCTTC. It encodes CASSTGRTGSSYNEQFF.

CDR3 sequence: CASSYGRDFYEQYF. For the CDR3, the DNA is TGTGCCAGCAGTTACGGACGGGACTTCTACGAGCAGTACTTC. The rearrangement uses TRBV6-5 and TRBJ2-7, with D possibly matching TRBD2 (6 bases). Per germline, CDR1 MNHEY and CDR2 SVGAGI. This CDR3 contains 14 residues. The V end lost 2 bases, the J end lost 3 bases, and 11 bases lay between the germline ends.

The chain links TRBV6-6 to TRBJ1-6, with unresolved D. The CDR3 has 15 residues. Trimming removed 7 bases from V and 0 bases from J, with 10 bases in between. Germline CDR1 and CDR2: MNHNY and SVGAGI (reference sequence). Written as DNA, the CDR3 is TGTGCCAGCAAAGAGATGAGCTCCTATAATTCACCCCTCCACTTT. This codes for CASKEMSSYNSPLHF.

The chain employs TRBV7-8 and TRBJ1-4, with 10 bases lining up with TRBD1. After removal of 3 bases from V and 8 bases from J, the junction contained 6 bases not matched to a gene. The length of the CDR3 is 15 residues. CDR1 SGHVS and CDR2 FQNEAQ come from the germline V gene. CDR3 sequence (DNA): TGTGCCAGCAGCTTTCGGACAGGGGGAGGGGAAAAACTGTTTTTT. Its translation: CASSFRTGGGEKLFF.